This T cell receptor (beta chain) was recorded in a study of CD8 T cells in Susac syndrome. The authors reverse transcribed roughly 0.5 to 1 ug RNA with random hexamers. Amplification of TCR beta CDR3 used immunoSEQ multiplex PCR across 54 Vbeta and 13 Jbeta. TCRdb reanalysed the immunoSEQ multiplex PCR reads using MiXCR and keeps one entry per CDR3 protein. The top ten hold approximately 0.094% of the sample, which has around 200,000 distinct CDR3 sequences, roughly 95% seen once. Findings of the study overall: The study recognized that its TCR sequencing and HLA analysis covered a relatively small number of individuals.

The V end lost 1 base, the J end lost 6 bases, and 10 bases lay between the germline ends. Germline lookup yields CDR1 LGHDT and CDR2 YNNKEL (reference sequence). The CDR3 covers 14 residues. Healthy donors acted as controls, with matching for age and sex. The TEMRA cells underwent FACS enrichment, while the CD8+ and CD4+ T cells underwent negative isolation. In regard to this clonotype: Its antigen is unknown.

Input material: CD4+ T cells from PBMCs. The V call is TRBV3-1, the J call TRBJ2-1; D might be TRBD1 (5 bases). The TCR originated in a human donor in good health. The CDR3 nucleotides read TGTGCCAGCAGCCAAGTTAATAGGGGCAATGAGCAGTTCTTC. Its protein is CASSQVNRGNEQFF.